This entry lists 8 T cell receptor beta chains sequenced from one sample in a study of blood T cells in healthy people across ages. A second PCR, run for about 6 to 11 cycles, used a sample-barcoded 5' primer plus a J-beta primer mix. TCRdb used MiXCR to reprocess the 5' RACE reads, holding one entry per CDR3 protein. The repertoire has about 690,000 distinct CDR3 sequences, 35% to 50% of them found once; the top ten carry around 30%. What was sequenced was blood. These receptor sequences come from an elderly man in good health.

In its sample, this clonotype was seen a few times. This chain links TRBV4-2 with TRBJ2-1; 10 nucleotides match TRBD1. V trimming: 4 bases; J trimming: 12 bases; junction bases outside the gene matches: 9. Per the germline V gene, CDR1 is LGHNA and CDR2 is YNFKEQ. There are 14 residues in the CDR3. For the CDR3, the DNA is TGTGCCAGCAGCCGAGACAGGGGGCAGGGTGGGCAGTTCTTC. Translated, it gives CASSRDRGQGGQFF.

This clonotype occurred a few times. V usage is TRBV25-1 and J usage is TRBJ2-6; D unresolved. V lost 3 bases and J lost 0, with 6 bases in between. In germline, CDR1 is MGHDK, CDR2 SYGVNS. The CDR3 length is 15 residues. CDR3 sequence: CASSERTSGANVLTF. CDR3 nucleotide sequence: TGTGCCAGCAGTGAGAGAACCTCTGGGGCCAACGTCCTGACTTTC.

The chain combines TRBV27 with TRBJ2-7; D gene uncertain. There are 14 residues in the CDR3. The ends were cut back, 3 bases at V and 3 bases at J, with 12 bases in the middle. The germline V gene has CDR1 MNHEY and CDR2 SMNVEV (reference sequence). Here the CDR3 DNA reads TGTGCCAGCAGTTTGGGAACAGTGATCTACGAGCAGTACTTC. It codes for CASSLGTVIYEQYF.

This clonotype has a count of ten or more. V usage is TRBV29-1 and J usage is TRBJ2-1; D possibly matches TRBD1 or TRBD2 (5 bases each). The CDR3 runs 13 residues. The V gene's germline CDR1 is SQVTM and CDR2 ANQGSEA. Trimming took off 3 bases at V and 4 bases at J, with 10 bases between the two ends. This CDR3 reads CSVEGDGYNEQFF. CDR3 DNA: TGCAGCGTTGAGGGGGACGGGTACAATGAGCAGTTCTTC.

The chain has TRBV5-1 and TRBJ1-1; possible D gene TRBD1, 5 bases. Germline V gene lookup returns CDR1 SGHRS and CDR2 YFSETQ. The CDR3 covers 15 residues. V was clipped by 4 bases and J by 5 bases, with 18 bases between them. The DNA of the CDR3 is TGCGCCAGCAGCCTAAAGACGAGCAGGGAGACTGAAGCTTTCTTT. It is translated as CASSLKTSRETEAFF.

The chain uses TRBV7-9 and TRBJ1-4, with no clear D. The CDR3 has 14 amino acids. V lost 4 bases and J 4 bases, leaving 10 bases between the germline ends. Germline-derived CDR1 and CDR2 are SEHNR and FQNEAQ (reference sequence). CDR3: CASSSGRGNEKLFF. In DNA, the CDR3 is TGTGCCAGCAGCTCCGGACGTGGTAATGAAAAACTGTTTTTT.

The J gene is TRBJ1-5, the V gene TRBV7-2, with a possible D match to TRBD1 (5 bases). Germline V gives CDR1 SGHTA, CDR2 FQGNSA. This CDR3 is built from 14 residues. V lost 8 bases, J lost 2 bases, and 13 bases lay in between. CDR3 amino acids: CASAGGGGNQPQHF. The CDR3 region has the DNA TGTGCCAGCGCCGGGGGGGGTGGCAATCAGCCCCAGCATTTT.

In DNA form, the CDR3 reads TGCAGTGCCCCGCCCGGGACGGGGAGCACAGATACGCAGTATTTT. It specifies CSAPPGTGSTDTQYF. The chain links TRBV20-1 to TRBJ2-3; D is possibly TRBD1 or TRBD2 (5 bases each). The germline V and J ends were trimmed by 6 bases and 0 bases, with 16 bases remaining between them. The CDR3 contains 15 residues. Germline V lookup: CDR1 DFQATT, CDR2 SNEGSKA (reference sequence).